One sample yielded the 9 T cell receptor beta chains listed below, sequenced in a study of cytomegalovirus exposure and HLA in healthy donors. The primer mix had 60 Vbeta and 13 Jbeta primers. The method was immunoSEQ multiplex PCR; TCRdb's version includes in-frame clones alone and lacks a portion of them. The sample lists roughly 190,000 clones, approximately 82% occurring once. The sample comprised PBMCs. These receptor sequences come from a man aged 40-55 years in good health and CMV-seropositive.

The chain carries TRBV7-9 and TRBJ1-1, with TRBD1 as a possible D gene (5 bases). The CDR3 spans 11 residues. The V and J ends lost 5 bases and 11 bases respectively, with 12 bases between them. CDR1 is SEHNR and CDR2 is FQNEAQ in the germline V gene (reference sequence). This chain's CDR3 is CASSRASGAFF. The CDR3 DNA reads as TGTGCCAGCAGCCGCGCCTCAGGGGCTTTCTTT.

V gene TRBV5-1 combines with J gene TRBJ2-5, with D possibly TRBD1 on 6 matching bases. The V end was cut by 2 bases, the J end by 1 base, with 12 bases between. Germline V CDR1 and CDR2: SGHRS, YFSETQ. This CDR3 is built from 15 residues. Here the CDR3 DNA reads TGCGCCAGCAGCTTACTGACAGGTTTCCAAGAGACCCAGTACTTC. Protein product: CASSLLTGFQETQYF.

This chain links TRBV7-9 with TRBJ2-7; D is unresolved. Germline CDR1 is SEHNR and CDR2 is FQNEAQ (reference sequence). The CDR3 spans 11 residues. Trimming shortened V by 6 bases and J by 2 bases, and 5 bases separated the two germline ends. CDR3 protein: CASSTAYEQYF. In DNA, the CDR3 is TGTGCCAGCAGTACGGCCTACGAGCAGTACTTC.

CDR3 protein: CASLGQGATYEQYF. CDR3 DNA: TGTGCCAGCTTAGGGCAGGGGGCAACCTACGAGCAGTACTTC. The rearrangement uses TRBV5-6 and TRBJ2-5; 8 nucleotides line up with TRBD1. TRBJ2-7 explains the end of the DNA better; the J call may be wrong. Germline V CDR1 and CDR2: SGHDT, YYEEEE. CDR3 length equals 14 residues.

This clone came up once. The V call is TRBV9, the J call TRBJ2-1; TRBD2 agrees at 8 bases. The germline gives CDR1 SGDLS, CDR2 YYNGEE. V dropped 0 bases and J dropped 7; count of bases not matched to a gene: 6. The CDR3 is 15 residues long. CDR3 DNA sequence: TGTGCCAGCAGCGTAGACGGGAGGGCCCTTAATGAGCAGTTCTTC. Protein product: CASSVDGRALNEQFF.

With respect to this clone: Other nucleotide sequences in the sample specify the same CDR3. The chain joins TRBV7-8 to TRBJ2-7; D gene uncertain. Germline V gene lookup returns CDR1 SGHVS and CDR2 FQNEAQ. The CDR3 sequence is 15 residues long. V was cut by 5 bases and J by 3 bases, with 17 bases left in between. This chain's CDR3 is CASSPRLDFNYEQYF. CDR3 bases: TGTGCCAGCAGCCCAAGGCTAGATTTTAACTACGAGCAGTACTTC.

V is TRBV19 and J is TRBJ2-7, with a weak D call TRBD1 (6 bases). This CDR3 contains 14 residues. The V gene lost 6 bases and the J gene lost 9 bases, with 21 bases spanning the gap. Germline CDR1 is LNHDA and CDR2 is SQIVND (reference sequence). CDR3 residues: CASSRDTNTGGQYF. CDR3 nucleotide sequence: TGTGCCAGTAGCCGGGACACTAACACCGGCGGGCAGTACTTC.

The J gene is TRBJ1-2, the V gene TRBV6-1; 10 nucleotides line up with TRBD1. The CDR3 is made up of 12 amino acids. Germline V gene sequence: CDR1 MNHNS, CDR2 SASEGT. The V gene end was trimmed by 8 bases and the J gene end by 5 bases; junction bases not matched to a gene: 2. CDR3 in amino acids: CASGTGVYGYTF. CDR3 nucleotide sequence: TGTGCCAGCGGGACAGGGGTTTATGGCTACACCTTC.

This clone has only one observation. The rearrangement links TRBV7-9 to TRBJ2-7; D remains unclear. Germline CDR1 and CDR2: SEHNR and FQNEAQ (reference sequence). The CDR3 has 11 amino acids. V shed 5 bases and J shed 6 bases, with 8 bases lying between them. The CDR3 here is CASSPVGEQYF. The CDR3 DNA sequence: TGTGCCAGCAGCCCCGTCGGCGAGCAGTACTTC.